What follows are 6 T cell receptor beta chains derived from one specimen sequenced in a study of human T cells and chemical hapten exposure. TCRdb re-analysed the 5' RACE reads in MiXCR, keeping a single row per CDR3 protein. The table shows over 95,000 distinct CDR3 sequences, with 15% to 20% occurring only once. Blood, whole and unfractionated, served as the source for total RNA extraction. The receptors come from a human donor in good health.

This clonotype was counted between two and nine times. The chain is built from TRBV10-2 and TRBJ1-5; 9 nucleotides align to TRBD1. The CDR3 totals 14 residues. Losses at the gene ends were 8 bases for V and 4 bases for J; bases not matched to a gene: 6. Germline V gene data show CDR1 as WSHSY and CDR2 as SAAADI. Here the CDR3 DNA reads TGCGCCAGCCGCCTAGGACAGGGGAATCAGCCCCAGCATTTT. It specifies CASRLGQGNQPQHF.

This clonotype was counted once. The rearrangement joins TRBV6-6 to TRBJ1-5; D uncertain. V shed 5 bases and J shed 5 bases, with 13 bases lying between them. The CDR3 contains 14 residues. CDR1 is MNHNY and CDR2 is SVGAGI in the germline V gene (reference sequence). The CDR3 DNA follows: TGTGCCAGCAGTGAGACGGATGCTTATCAGCCCCAGCATTTT. Encoded protein: CASSETDAYQPQHF.

The chain recombines TRBV5-6 with TRBJ1-1; D is undetermined. V was trimmed by 0 bases and J by 1 base, leaving 10 bases between them. The CDR3 is 15 amino acids. CDR1 and CDR2 from the germline V gene are SGHDT and YYEEEE. The CDR3 reads CASSLAGGKNTEAFF. Written as DNA, the CDR3 is TGTGCCAGCAGCTTGGCCGGCGGAAAGAACACTGAAGCTTTCTTT.

The J gene is TRBJ2-2, the V gene TRBV14; TRBD2 aligns across 7 bases. The CDR3 has 17 residues. After removal of 0 bases from V and 0 bases from J, the junction contained 4 bases not matched to a gene. Per germline, CDR1 SGHDN and CDR2 FVKESK. The DNA of the CDR3 is TGTGCCAGCAGCCAAGATCCAGCGGGGACGAACACCGGGGAGCTGTTTTTT. The encoded protein is CASSQDPAGTNTGELFF.

The chain uses TRBV20-1 and TRBJ2-7; 7 nucleotides agree with TRBD1. The CDR3 loop spans 13 amino acids. CDR1 is DFQATT, CDR2 SNEGSKA, per germline (reference sequence). Trimming took 8 bases from V and 1 from J; bases not matched to a gene: 8. Written as DNA, the CDR3 is TGCAGTAGTTGGGCAGGGGGTTCCTACGAGCAGTACTTC. Protein sequence: CSSWAGGSYEQYF.

This rearrangement joins TRBV15 to TRBJ1-2; D is unclear. CDR3 length: 12 residues. The V end lost 4 bases, the J end lost 7 bases, and 10 bases lay between the germline ends. In germline, CDR1 is LNHNV, CDR2 YYDKDF (reference sequence). The CDR3 DNA is TGTGCCACCAGCAAGGGCAGATTTGGCTACACCTTC. Its translation is CATSKGRFGYTF.